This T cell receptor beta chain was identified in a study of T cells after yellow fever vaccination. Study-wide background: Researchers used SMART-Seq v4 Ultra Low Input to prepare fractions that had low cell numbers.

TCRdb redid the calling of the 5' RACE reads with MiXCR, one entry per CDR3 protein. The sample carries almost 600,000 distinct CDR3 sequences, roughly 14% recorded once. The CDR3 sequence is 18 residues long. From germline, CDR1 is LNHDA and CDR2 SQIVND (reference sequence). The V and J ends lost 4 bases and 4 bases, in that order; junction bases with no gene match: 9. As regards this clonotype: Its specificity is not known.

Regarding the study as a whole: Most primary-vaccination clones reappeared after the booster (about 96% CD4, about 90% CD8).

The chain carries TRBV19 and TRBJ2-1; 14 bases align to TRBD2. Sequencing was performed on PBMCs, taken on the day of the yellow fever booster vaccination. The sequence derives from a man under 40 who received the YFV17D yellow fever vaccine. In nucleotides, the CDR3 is TGTGCCAGTAGTAGCCCCGGACTAGCGGGAGGAGGTTACAATGAGCAGTTCTTC. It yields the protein CASSSPGLAGGGYNEQFF.